A selection of T cell receptor beta chains follows, all from one sample in a study of blood T cells in healthy people across ages. Each CDR3 protein is one row after TCRdb ran MiXCR on the 5' RACE reads. The data hold 1.8 million or so distinct CDR3 sequences, with approximately 40% observed a single time. Sequencing used blood. The origin of the receptors is a human donor in good health. The CDR3 runs from the conserved cysteine through the conserved F or W. Each record gives: CDR3 protein, CDR3 DNA, clone size, J gene, V gene, D gene. D genes are given only for firm matches. Clone size is stated in some rows and not others, as once, few, many or a class when expanded.

CDR3: CSTWTQTGYTEAFF; DNA: TGCAGTACCTGGACCCAAACTGGCTACACTGAAGCTTTCTTT; size: .; J: TRBJ1-1; V: TRBV20-1; D: .
CDR3: CASSLGLDRGTEAFF; DNA: TGTGCCAGCAGTTTAGGCCTCGACAGGGGAACTGAAGCTTTCTTT; size: few; J: TRBJ1-1; V: TRBV27; D: TRBD1
CDR3: CASSRFPPGDMNTGAFF; DNA: TGTGCCAGCAGTCGCTTCCCGCCGGGGGATATGAACACTGGAGCTTTCTTT; size: .; J: TRBJ1-1; V: TRBV6-1; D: .
CDR3: CASSLVQTGWGQETQYF; DNA: TGTGCCAGCAGCTTAGTACAGACAGGGTGGGGGCAAGAGACCCAGTACTTC; size: .; J: TRBJ2-5; V: TRBV7-2; D: TRBD1
CDR3: CSATGPTRRGLHYEQYF; DNA: TGCAGTGCTACTGGGCCCACGAGGCGGGGACTTCACTACGAGCAGTACTTC; size: .; J: TRBJ2-7; V: TRBV20-1; D: .
CDR3: CATSREPLGGGADGYTF; DNA: TGTGCCACCAGCAGAGAGCCCCTCGGAGGGGGCGCAGATGGCTACACCTTC; size: few; J: TRBJ1-2; V: TRBV15; D: TRBD1
CDR3: CASSYRSGDGDTEAFF; DNA: TGTGCCAGCAGTTACCGCTCAGGGGACGGCGACACTGAAGCTTTCTTT; size: .; J: TRBJ1-1; V: TRBV6-5; D: .
CDR3: CSVDSGLRRSYGYTF; DNA: TGCAGCGTTGATTCCGGACTTCGGAGGTCCTATGGCTACACCTTC; size: few; J: TRBJ1-2; V: TRBV29-1; D: .
CDR3: CASSKTSDGETQYF; DNA: TGTGCCAGCAGCAAGACTAGCGACGGGGAGACCCAGTACTTC; size: few; J: TRBJ2-5; V: TRBV9; D: TRBD2
CDR3: CASRPLTEVNEKLFF; DNA: TGTGCCAGCAGACCGCTGACGGAGGTTAATGAAAAACTGTTTTTT; size: once; J: TRBJ1-4; V: TRBV7-8; D: .
CDR3: CASTTDRELDTQYF; DNA: TGTGCCAGCACCACGGACAGGGAATTAGATACGCAGTATTTT; size: few; J: TRBJ2-3; V: TRBV11-2; D: TRBD1
CDR3: CASSPTPGTGLSYGYTF; DNA: TGTGCCAGCAGTCCAACCCCCGGGACAGGCTTATCCTATGGCTACACCTTC; size: .; J: TRBJ1-2; V: TRBV27; D: TRBD1
CDR3: CASSLGLAGGFLADTQYF; DNA: TGTGCCAGCAGCTTAGGGCTAGCGGGGGGCTTCTTGGCAGATACGCAGTATTTT; size: .; J: TRBJ2-3; V: TRBV7-2; D: TRBD2
CDR3: CASVKPGTDTQYF; DNA: TGCGCCAGCGTAAAGCCGGGCACAGATACGCAGTATTTT; size: .; J: TRBJ2-3; V: TRBV5-1; D: .
CDR3: CASSRVRANEQFF; DNA: TGTGCCAGCAGCCGCGTGAGGGCGAATGAGCAGTTCTTC; size: .; J: TRBJ2-1; V: TRBV14; D: .
CDR3: CAISEGLGVYEQYF; DNA: TGTGCCATCAGTGAGGGACTAGGGGTCTACGAGCAGTACTTC; size: .; J: TRBJ2-7; V: TRBV10-3; D: TRBD2